This T cell receptor beta chain is drawn from a study of blood T cells in healthy people across ages. Next came a second PCR, run for 7 to 11 cycles, which used a sample-barcoded 5' primer along with a J-beta primer mix. The yield of each sample was at least 2.5 million CDR3-containing paired-end reads. TCRdb reprocessed the 5' RACE reads via MiXCR and lists one record per CDR3 protein. The sample lists approximately 800,000 distinct CDR3 sequences; about 59% were seen once. The CDR3 contains 12 residues. V was pared by 2 bases and J by 13 bases, with 15 bases between. Looked up from germline, CDR1 is SQVTM and CDR2 is ANQGSEA.

This chain links TRBV29-1 with TRBJ2-4; D may match TRBD1 or TRBD2 (5 bases each). The sequenced sample consisted of blood. The TCR originated in a young man in good health. The CDR3 DNA sequence: TGCAGCGTTGAAACCCAGGGTTCGGGGCAGTACTTC. Its protein product is CSVETQGSGQYF.